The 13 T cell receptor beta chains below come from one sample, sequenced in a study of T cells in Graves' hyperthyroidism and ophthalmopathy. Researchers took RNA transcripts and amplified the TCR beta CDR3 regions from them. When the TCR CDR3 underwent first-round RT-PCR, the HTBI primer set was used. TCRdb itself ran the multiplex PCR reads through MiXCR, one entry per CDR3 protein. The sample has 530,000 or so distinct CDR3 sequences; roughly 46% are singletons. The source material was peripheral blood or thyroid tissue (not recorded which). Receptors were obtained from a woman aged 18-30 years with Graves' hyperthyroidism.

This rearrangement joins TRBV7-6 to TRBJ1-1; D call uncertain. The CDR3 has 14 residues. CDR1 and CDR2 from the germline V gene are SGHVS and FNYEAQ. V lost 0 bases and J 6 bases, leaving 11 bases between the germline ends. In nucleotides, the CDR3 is TGTGCCAGCAGCTTAGCGGTAGGGAGCCCTGAAGCTTTCTTT. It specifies CASSLAVGSPEAFF. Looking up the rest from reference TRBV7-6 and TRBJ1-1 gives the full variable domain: GAGVSQSPRYKVTKRGQDVALRCDPISGHVSLYWYRQALGQGPEFLTYFNYEAQQDKSGLPNDRFSAERPEGSISTLTIQRTEQRDSAMYRCASSLAVGSPEAFFGQGTRLTVV.

The CDR3 DNA reads TGCGCCAGCAGCTCACCGGGATCCAACTTCTACGAGCAGTACTTC. This encodes CASSSPGSNFYEQYF. The chain employs TRBV5-1 and TRBJ2-7, with a tentative D call TRBD2 (5 bases). CDR1 and CDR2 from the germline V gene are SGHRS and YFSETQ. V was clipped by 3 bases and J by 3 bases, with 16 bases between them. This CDR3 has 15 residues.

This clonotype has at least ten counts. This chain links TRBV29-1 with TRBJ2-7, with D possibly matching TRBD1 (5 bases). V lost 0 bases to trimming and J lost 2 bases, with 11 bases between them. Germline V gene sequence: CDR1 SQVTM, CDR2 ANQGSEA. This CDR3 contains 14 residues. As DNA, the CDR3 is TGCAGCGTTGAAGATCAAGGGGCTACCTACGAGCAGTACTTC. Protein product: CSVEDQGATYEQYF.

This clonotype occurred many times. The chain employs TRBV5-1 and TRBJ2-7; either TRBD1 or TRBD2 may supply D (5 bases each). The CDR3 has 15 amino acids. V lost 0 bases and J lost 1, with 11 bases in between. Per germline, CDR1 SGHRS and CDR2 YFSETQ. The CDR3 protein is CASSLASGRSYEQYF. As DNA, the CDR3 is TGCGCCAGCAGCTTGGCGTCAGGGAGATCCTACGAGCAGTACTTC. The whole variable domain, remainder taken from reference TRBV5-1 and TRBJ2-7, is KAGVTQTPRYLIKTRGQQVTLSCSPISGHRSVSWYQQTPGQGLQFLFEYFSETQRNKGNFPGRFSGRQFSNSRSEMNVSTLELGDSALYLCASSLASGRSYEQYFGPGTRLTVT.

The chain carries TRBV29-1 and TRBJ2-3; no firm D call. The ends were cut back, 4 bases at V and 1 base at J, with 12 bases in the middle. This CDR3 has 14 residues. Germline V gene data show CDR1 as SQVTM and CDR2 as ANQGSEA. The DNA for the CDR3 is TGCAGCGTTGCGGTGGCAAGGGGCACAGATACGCAGTATTTT. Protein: CSVAVARGTDTQYF.

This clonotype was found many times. The CDR3, as DNA: TGTGCCAGCAGCCCGGGACAGGACCCTGGAAACACCATATATTTT. Translating it yields CASSPGQDPGNTIYF. V and J are TRBV7-9 and TRBJ1-3; 8 nucleotides align to TRBD1. Looked up from germline, CDR1 is SEHNR and CDR2 is FQNEAQ (reference sequence). V was clipped by 5 bases and J by 2 bases; unmatched bases: 5. This CDR3 region has 15 residues.

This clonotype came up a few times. The CDR3 protein is CAAGGAGTEAFF. The CDR3 DNA follows: TGTGCCGCGGGGGGGGCGGGCACTGAAGCTTTCTTT. The chain couples TRBV27 to TRBJ1-1, with a weak D call TRBD1 (6 bases). Germline V gives CDR1 MNHEY, CDR2 SMNVEV (reference sequence). V was trimmed by 11 bases and J by 4 bases, leaving 14 bases between them. This CDR3 contains 12 residues.

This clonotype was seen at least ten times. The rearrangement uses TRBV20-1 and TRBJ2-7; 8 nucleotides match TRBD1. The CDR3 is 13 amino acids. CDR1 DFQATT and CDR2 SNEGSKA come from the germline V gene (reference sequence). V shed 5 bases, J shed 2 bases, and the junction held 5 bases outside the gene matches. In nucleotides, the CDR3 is TGCAGTGCTTCGGACAGGGAACCCTACGAGCAGTACTTC. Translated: CSASDREPYEQYF.

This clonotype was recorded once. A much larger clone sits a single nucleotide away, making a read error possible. The CDR3: CASSQETGDSYEQYF. For the CDR3, the DNA is TGTGCCAGCAGCCAGGAGACAGGGGATTCCTACGAGCAGTACTTC. The chain carries TRBV5-4 and TRBJ2-7, with TRBD1 identical over 8 bases. The CDR3 spans 15 residues. The ends lost 4 bases at V and 1 base at J; junction bases unmatched: 7. Per germline, CDR1 SGHNT and CDR2 YYREEE (reference sequence).

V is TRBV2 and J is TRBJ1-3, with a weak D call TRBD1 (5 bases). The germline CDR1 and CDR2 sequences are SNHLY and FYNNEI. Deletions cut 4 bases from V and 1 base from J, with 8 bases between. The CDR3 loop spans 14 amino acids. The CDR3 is CASSVEGSGNTIYF. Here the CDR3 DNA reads TGTGCCAGCAGTGTTGAGGGGTCTGGAAACACCATATATTTT.

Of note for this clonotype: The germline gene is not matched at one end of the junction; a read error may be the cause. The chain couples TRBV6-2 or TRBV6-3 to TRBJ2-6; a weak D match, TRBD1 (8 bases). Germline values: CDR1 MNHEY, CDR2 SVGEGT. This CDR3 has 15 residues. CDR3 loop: CASSYSLQGGSTEAF. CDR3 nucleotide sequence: TGTGCCAGCAGTTACTCGCTACAGGGGGGGAGCACTGAAGCTTTC.

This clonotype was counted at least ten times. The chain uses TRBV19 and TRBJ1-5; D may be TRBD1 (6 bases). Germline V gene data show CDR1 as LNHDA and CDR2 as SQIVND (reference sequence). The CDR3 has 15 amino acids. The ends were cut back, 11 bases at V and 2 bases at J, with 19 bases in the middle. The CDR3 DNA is TGTGCCGCGCAGGAAGGGGGGGGTCGCAATCAGCCCCAGCATTTT. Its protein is CAAQEGGGRNQPQHF.

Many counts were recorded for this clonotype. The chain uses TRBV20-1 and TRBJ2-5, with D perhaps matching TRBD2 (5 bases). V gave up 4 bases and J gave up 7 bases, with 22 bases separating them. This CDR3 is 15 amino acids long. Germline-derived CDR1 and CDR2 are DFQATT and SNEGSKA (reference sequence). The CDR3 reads CSATSPSDDLGTQYF. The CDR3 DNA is TGCAGTGCTACTAGCCCCAGCGACGACCTCGGGACCCAGTACTTC.